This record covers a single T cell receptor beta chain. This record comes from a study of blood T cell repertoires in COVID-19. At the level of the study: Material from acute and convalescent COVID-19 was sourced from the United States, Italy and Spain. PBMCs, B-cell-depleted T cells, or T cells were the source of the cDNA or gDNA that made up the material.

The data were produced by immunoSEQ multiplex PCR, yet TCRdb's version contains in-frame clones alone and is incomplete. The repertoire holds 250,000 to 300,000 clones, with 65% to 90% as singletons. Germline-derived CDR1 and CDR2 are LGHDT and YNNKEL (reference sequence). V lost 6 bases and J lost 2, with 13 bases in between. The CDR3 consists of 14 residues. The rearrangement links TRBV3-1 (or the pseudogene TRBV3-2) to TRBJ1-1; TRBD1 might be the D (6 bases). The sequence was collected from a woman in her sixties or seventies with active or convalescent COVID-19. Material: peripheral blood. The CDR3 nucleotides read TGTGCCAGCAGTCCAGGACAGACCAACACTGAAGCTTTCTTT. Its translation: CASSPGQTNTEAFF.